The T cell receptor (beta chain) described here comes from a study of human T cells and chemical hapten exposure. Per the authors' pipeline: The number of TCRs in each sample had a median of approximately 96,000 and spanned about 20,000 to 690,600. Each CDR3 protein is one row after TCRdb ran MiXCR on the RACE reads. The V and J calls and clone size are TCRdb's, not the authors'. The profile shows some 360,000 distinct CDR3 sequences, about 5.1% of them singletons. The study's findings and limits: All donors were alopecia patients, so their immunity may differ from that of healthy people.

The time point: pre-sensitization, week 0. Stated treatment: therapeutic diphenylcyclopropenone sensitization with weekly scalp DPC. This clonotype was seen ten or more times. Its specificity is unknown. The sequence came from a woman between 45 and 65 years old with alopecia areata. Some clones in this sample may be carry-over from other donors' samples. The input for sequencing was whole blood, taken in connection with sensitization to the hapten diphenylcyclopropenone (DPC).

CDR3 bases: TGTGCCAGCAGCTTGGGTCGATGGAGGGACCGGAAAAACATTCAGTACTTC. This codes for CASSLGRWRDRKNIQYF. The chain carries TRBV5-4 and TRBJ2-4; D perhaps matches TRBD2 (6 bases). CDR3 size: 17 residues. V was pared by 0 bases and J by 4 bases, with 17 bases between. Germline loops: CDR1 SGHNT, CDR2 YYREEE (reference sequence). Supplemented by reference TRBV5-4 and TRBJ2-4, the full variable domain reads ETGVTQSPTHLIKTRGQQVTLRCSSQSGHNTVSWYQQALGQGPQFIFQYYREEENGRGNFPPRFSGLQFPNYSSELNVNALELDDSALYLCASSLGRWRDRKNIQYFGAGTRLSVL.